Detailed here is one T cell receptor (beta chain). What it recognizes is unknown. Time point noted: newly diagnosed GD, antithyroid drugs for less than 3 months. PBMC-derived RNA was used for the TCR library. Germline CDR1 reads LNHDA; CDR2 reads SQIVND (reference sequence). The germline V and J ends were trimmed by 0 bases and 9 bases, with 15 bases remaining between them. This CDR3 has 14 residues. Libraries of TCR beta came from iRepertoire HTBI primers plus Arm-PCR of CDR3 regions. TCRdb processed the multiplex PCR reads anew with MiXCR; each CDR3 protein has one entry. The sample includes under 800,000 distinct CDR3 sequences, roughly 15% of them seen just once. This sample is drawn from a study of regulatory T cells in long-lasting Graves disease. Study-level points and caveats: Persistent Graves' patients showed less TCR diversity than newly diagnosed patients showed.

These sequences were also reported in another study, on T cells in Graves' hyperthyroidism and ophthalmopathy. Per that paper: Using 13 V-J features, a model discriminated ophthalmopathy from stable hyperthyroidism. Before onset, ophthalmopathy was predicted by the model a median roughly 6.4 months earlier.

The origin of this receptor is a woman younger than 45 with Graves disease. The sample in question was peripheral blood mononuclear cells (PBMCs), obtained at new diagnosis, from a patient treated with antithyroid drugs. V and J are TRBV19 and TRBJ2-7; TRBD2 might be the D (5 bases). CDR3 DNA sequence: TGTGCCAGTAGTATAGATCTATCGAGCGGTTGGCAGTACTTC. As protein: CASSIDLSSGWQYF.